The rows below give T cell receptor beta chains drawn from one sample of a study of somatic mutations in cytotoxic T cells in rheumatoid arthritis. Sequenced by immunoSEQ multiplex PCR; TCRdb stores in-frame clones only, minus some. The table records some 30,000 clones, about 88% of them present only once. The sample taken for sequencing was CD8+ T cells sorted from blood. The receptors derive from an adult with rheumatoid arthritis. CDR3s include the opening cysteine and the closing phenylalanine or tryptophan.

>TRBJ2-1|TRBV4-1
CASSQETGKWREDEQFF
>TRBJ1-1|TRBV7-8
CASSGVGTEAFF
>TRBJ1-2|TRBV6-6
CASSSWTGGYGYTF
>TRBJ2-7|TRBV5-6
CASSSFGGGANEQYF
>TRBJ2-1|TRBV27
CASSLTGGYYNEQFF
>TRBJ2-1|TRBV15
CATSRAGTSPYNEQFF
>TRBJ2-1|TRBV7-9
CASSSRAGTGVYNEQFF
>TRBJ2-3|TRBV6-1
CASSDPPGAQYF
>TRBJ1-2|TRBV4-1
CASSQGPGPPYGYTF
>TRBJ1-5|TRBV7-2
CASSLVGGGNQPQHF
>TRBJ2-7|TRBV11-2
CASSLQTASYEQYF
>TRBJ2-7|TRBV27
CASSSQSEQYF
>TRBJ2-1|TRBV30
CAWIATWDNEQFF
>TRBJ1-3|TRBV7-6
CASSLAASSGNTIYF
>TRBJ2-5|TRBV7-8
CASSPGTTDLAGVETQYF
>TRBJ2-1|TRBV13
CASSLQLWNEQFF
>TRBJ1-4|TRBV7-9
CASSLYRQGHEKLFF
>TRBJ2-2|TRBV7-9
CATRTGITGELFF
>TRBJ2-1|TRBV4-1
CASTLAGAYNEQFF
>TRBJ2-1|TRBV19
CASSIMRISYNEQFF
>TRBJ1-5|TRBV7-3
CASSLYANQPQHF
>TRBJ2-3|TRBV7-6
CASSLAGGPTDTQYF
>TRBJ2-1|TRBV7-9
CASSSRDSYNEQFF
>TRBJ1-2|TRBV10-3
CAISESNPEANYGYTF
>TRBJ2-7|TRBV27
CASSLARNYEQYF
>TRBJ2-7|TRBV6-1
CASSEEFYSYEQYF
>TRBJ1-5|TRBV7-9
CASSLEQAQDQPQHF
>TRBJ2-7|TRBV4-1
CASSQDIHEQYF
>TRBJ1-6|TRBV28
CASRNRAPDSPLHF
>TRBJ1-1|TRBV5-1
CASSPGRSNTEAFF
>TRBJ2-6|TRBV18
CASSPVRRASGGANVLTF
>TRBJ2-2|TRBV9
CASSPFTGELFF
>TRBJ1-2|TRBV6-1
CASRDSVKVYGYTF
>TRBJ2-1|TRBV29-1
CSVEVDGQGYYNEQFF
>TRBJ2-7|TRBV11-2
CASSSPGQGTYEQYF
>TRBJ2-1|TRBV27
CASRGGTLLNEQFF
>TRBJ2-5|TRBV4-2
CASSQELGGVKETQYF
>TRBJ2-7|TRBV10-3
CAISSGTSSGQYEQYF
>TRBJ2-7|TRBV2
CASSEASVAGDYEQYF
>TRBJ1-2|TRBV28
CASSLSWTAKGYTF
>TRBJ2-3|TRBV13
CASSTRSGGSTDTQYF
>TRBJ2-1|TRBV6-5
CASSYTGGAGFVEQFF
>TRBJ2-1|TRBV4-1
CASRGLAGDNEQFF
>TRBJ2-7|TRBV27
CASSLMGPAYEQYF
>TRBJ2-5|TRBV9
CASSEKTGYQETQYF
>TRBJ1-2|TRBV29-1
CSVTGTYGYTF
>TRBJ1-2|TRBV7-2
CASSPRGHGYTF
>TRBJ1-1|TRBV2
CASSDLTPERDF
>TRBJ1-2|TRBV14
CASSQPGTTYGYTF
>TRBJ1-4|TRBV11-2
CASSLDAGFNEKLFF
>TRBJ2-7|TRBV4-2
CASSHSETGSYEQYF
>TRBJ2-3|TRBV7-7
CASSLELGDTQYF
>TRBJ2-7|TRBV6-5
CASSGTGVQYF
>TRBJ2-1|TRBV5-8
CASSPPGTSGFYNEQFF